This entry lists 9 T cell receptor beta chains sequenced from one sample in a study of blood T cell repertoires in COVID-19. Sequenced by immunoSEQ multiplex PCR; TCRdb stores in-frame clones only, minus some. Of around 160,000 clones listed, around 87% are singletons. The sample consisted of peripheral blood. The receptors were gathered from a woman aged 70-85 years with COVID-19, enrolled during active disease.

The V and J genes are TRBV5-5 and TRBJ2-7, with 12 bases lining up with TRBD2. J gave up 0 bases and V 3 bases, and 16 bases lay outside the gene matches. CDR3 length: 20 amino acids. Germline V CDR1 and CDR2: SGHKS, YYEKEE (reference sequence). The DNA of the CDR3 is TGTGCCAGCAGCTCCCCCAGGGGCTTAACTAGCGGGGGGACCTCCTACGAGCAGTACTTC. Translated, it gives CASSSPRGLTSGGTSYEQYF.

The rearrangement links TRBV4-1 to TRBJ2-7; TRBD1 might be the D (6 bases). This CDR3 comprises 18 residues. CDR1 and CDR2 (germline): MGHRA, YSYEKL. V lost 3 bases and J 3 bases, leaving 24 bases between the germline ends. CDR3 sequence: CASSHILMIGQGNYEQYF. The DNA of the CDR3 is TGCGCCAGCAGCCATATTCTAATGATCGGGCAGGGGAACTACGAGCAGTACTTC.

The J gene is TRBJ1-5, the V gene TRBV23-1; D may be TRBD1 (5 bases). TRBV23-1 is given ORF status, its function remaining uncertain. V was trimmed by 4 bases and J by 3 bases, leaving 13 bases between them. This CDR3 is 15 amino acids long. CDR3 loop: CASSPDDSDNQPQHF. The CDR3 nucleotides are TGCGCCAGCAGTCCGGACGACAGTGACAATCAGCCCCAGCATTTT.

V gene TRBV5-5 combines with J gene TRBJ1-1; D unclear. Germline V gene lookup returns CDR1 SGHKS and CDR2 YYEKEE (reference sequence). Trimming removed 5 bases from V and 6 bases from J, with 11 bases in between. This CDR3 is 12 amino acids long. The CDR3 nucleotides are TGTGCCAGCAGTCGCGTCCTTCCTGAAGCTTTCTTT. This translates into CASSRVLPEAFF. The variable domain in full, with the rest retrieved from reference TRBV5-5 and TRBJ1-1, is DAGVTQSPTHLIKTRGQQVTLRCSPISGHKSVSWYQQVLGQGPQFIFQYYEKEERGRGNFPDRFSARQFPNYSSELNVNALLLGDSALYLCASSRVLPEAFFGQGTRLTVV.

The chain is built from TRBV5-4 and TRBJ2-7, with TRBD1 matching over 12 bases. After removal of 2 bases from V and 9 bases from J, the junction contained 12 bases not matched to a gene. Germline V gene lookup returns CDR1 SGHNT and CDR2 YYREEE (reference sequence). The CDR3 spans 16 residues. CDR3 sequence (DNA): TGTGCCAGCAGCTTCACCTCCGGGACAGGGGGCACGATGCAGTACTTC. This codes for CASSFTSGTGGTMQYF.

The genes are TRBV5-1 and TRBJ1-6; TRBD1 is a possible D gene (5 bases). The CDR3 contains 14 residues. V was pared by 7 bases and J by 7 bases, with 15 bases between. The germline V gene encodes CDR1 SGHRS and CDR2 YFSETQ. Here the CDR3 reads CASSRAGPNSPLHF. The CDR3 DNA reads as TGCGCCAGCTCGCGCGCGGGGCCAAATTCACCCCTCCACTTT.

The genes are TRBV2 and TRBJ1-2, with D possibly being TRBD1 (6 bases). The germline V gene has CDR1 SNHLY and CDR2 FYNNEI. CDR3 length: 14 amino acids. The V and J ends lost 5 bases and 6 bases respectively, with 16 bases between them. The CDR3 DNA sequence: TGTGCCAGCAGTTTTACTGGACAGAGGAATGGCTACACCTTC. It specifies CASSFTGQRNGYTF.

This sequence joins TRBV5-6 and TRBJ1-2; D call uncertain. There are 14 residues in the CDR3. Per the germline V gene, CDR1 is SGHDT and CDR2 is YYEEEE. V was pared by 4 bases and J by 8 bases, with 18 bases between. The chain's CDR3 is CASSPAGPTRGYTF. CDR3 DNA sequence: TGTGCCAGCAGCCCCGCCGGGCCCACTAGAGGCTACACCTTC. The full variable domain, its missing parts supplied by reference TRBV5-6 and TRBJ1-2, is DAGVTQSPTHLIKTRGQQVTLRCSPKSGHDTVSWYQQALGQGPQFIFQYYEEEERQRGNFPDRFSGHQFPNYSSELNVNALLLGDSALYLCASSPAGPTRGYTFGSGTRLTVV.

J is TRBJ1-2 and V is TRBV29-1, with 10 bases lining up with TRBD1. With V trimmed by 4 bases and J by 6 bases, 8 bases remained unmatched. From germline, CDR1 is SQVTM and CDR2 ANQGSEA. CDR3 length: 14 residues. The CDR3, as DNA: TGCAGCGTTGGGGCCCTGACAGGGGGCGATGGCTACACCTTC. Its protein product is CSVGALTGGDGYTF.